The 29 T cell receptor beta chains below come from one sample, sequenced in a study of T cell clonality in common variable immunodeficiency. These receptors lack a known antigen. TCRdb's table, derived via immunoSEQ multiplex PCR, lists solely in-frame clones and lacks some. The counts give 15,000 to 20,000 clones, none of them seen only once; roughly 6.6% is held by the top ten. General study points: Reportedly, TCR beta sequences from common variable immunodeficiency showed fewer deletions and N-nucleotide insertions.

Sequenced input: peripheral blood mononuclear cells. The receptors were sampled from a human donor with common variable immunodeficiency.

This clone was counted many times. The junction departs from germline at one end; a sequencing error may be responsible. The sequenced fragment ends 3 residues before the CDR3 boundary, so the rest is inferred from the germline J gene. The chain uses TRBV4-2 and TRBJ1-2; D is unresolved. The V gene's germline CDR1 is LGHNA and CDR2 YNFKEQ. The CDR3 consists of 13 residues. The DNA read from the CDR3 is TGCGCCAGCAGCCAAGATCGGGGTGCTGGC. It translates to CASSQDRGAG. The whole CDR3 protein reads CASSQDRGAGYTF.

This clone was counted a few times. The read terminates 3 residues ahead of where the CDR3 ends, so the germline J gene completes it. This chain joins TRBV7-6 and TRBJ2-5; TRBD2 aligns across 7 bases. This CDR3 has 16 amino acids. J gave up 7 bases and V 1 base, and 12 bases lay outside the gene matches. Germline CDR1 SGHVS, CDR2 FNYEAQ. The CDR3 bases that were read are TGTGCCAGCAGCTTAGATCGTGCTAGCGGTATGGGGACC. Translated, it gives CASSLDRASGMGT. The whole CDR3 sequence is CASSLDRASGMGTQYF.

On this clone: Read sequence stops 3 residues before the CDR3 end, and the germline J gene provides the missing end. The chain recombines TRBV7-6 with TRBJ2-1; a weak D match, TRBD2 (6 bases). V lost 7 bases, J lost 7 bases, and 20 bases lay in between. The CDR3 totals 15 residues. Germline values: CDR1 SGHVS, CDR2 FNYEAQ. CDR3 amino acids: CASTLGDSGHNEQFF. CDR3 bases read: TGTGCCAGCACCCTAGGAGATAGCGGACATAATGAG. Variable domain in full (rest from reference TRBV7-6 and TRBJ2-1): GAGVSQSPRYKVTKRGQDVALRCDPISGHVSLYWYRQALGQGPEFLTYFNYEAQQDKSGLPNDRFSAERPEGSISTLTIQRTEQRDSAMYRCASTLGDSGHNEQFFGPGTRLTVL.

This clone appeared a few times. CDR3 DNA (partial): TGTGCCAGCAGTGGGGACTTTATCTCCTACGAG. Protein sequence: CASSGDFISYE. From start to end, the CDR3 is CASSGDFISYEQYF. V and J are TRBV2 and TRBJ2-7, with D possibly TRBD2 on 6 matching bases. With the read ending 3 residues before the CDR3 end, the germline J gene is used to fill in that end. From germline, CDR1 is SNHLY and CDR2 FYNNEI. CDR3 length equals 14 residues. V was shortened by 4 bases and J by 0 bases, with 10 bases between the two germline ends.

This clone was counted between two and nine times. The read halts 3 residues ahead of the CDR3 end, with the missing end drawn from the germline J gene. V is TRBV7-3 and J is TRBJ1-1; D is ambiguous. CDR3 size: 13 residues. CDR1 is SGHTA and CDR2 is FQGTGA in the germline V gene. The ends were cut back, 8 bases at V and 0 bases at J, with 10 bases in the middle. The sequenced CDR3 bases are TGTGCCAGCGCTGTCACACTGAACACTGAA. Protein product: CASAVTLNTE. The CDR3 in its entirety is CASAVTLNTEAFF.

A few counts support this clone. Read coverage stops 3 residues before the CDR3 terminus; the germline J gene supplies the remainder. The J gene is TRBJ1-6, the V gene TRBV5-1, with 8 nucleotides matching TRBD1. CDR1 is SGHRS and CDR2 is YFSETQ in the germline V gene. The CDR3 consists of 17 residues. Germline trimming cut 3 bases from V and 10 bases from J; bases unmatched to any gene: 15. This chain's CDR3 is CASSSRSRTGSSSPLHF. Incomplete CDR3 DNA: TGCGCCAGCAGCTCTCGCTCCCGGACAGGGTCTTCCTCACCC. Filled out from reference TRBV5-1 and TRBJ1-6, the complete variable domain reads KAGVTQTPRYLIKTRGQQVTLSCSPISGHRSVSWYQQTPGQGLQFLFEYFSETQRNKGNFPGRFSGRQFSNSRSEMNVSTLELGDSALYLCASSSRSRTGSSSPLHFGNGTRLTVT.

This clone has ten or more counts. The read comes to an end 3 residues before the CDR3 does, leaving the germline J gene to fill in the end. The V gene is TRBV5-1, the J gene TRBJ2-2, with D maybe TRBD2 (5 bases). V was cut by 0 bases and J by 5 bases, with 8 bases left in between. Looked up from germline, CDR1 is SGHRS and CDR2 is YFSETQ. The length of the CDR3 is 14 residues. This CDR3 is CASSLDTRTGELFF. CDR3 DNA (partial): TGCGCCAGCAGCTTGGATACTAGGACCGGGGAG. Full variable domain (missing parts from reference TRBV5-1 and TRBJ2-2): KAGVTQTPRYLIKTRGQQVTLSCSPISGHRSVSWYQQTPGQGLQFLFEYFSETQRNKGNFPGRFSGRQFSNSRSEMNVSTLELGDSALYLCASSLDTRTGELFFGEGSRLTVL.

This clone has at least ten counts. The CDR3 is cut off 3 residues early in the read; its end comes from the germline J gene. The J gene is TRBJ1-2, the V gene TRBV20-1; TRBD1 aligns across 10 bases. Losses at the gene ends were 5 bases for V and 7 bases for J; bases not matched to a gene: 7. Germline lookup yields CDR1 DFQATT and CDR2 SNEGSKA (reference sequence). This CDR3 spans 13 amino acids. The CDR3 bases that were read are TGCAGTGCTCTCGGGACAGGGGACCGTGGC. This translates into CSALGTGDRG. The entire CDR3 sequence reads CSALGTGDRGYTF.

This clone was counted at least ten times. The CDR3 is cut off 3 residues early in the read; its end comes from the germline J gene. The V gene is TRBV5-1, the J gene TRBJ2-3; the D call may be TRBD1 or TRBD2 (5 bases each). V shed 4 bases and J shed 6 bases, with 9 bases lying between them. The CDR3 loop spans 12 amino acids. Germline values: CDR1 SGHRS, CDR2 YFSETQ. CDR3 loop: CASSPGSDTQYF. Incomplete CDR3 DNA: TGCGCCAGCAGCCCAGGGAGCGATACG.

This clone has ten or more counts. The CDR3: CASSPRTGGTDTQYF. The CDR3 bases that were read are TGTGCCAGCTCACCCCGGACAGGGGGCACAGATACG. J is TRBJ2-3 and V is TRBV18; 9 positions match TRBD1. With the read ending 3 residues before the CDR3 end, the germline J gene is used to fill in that end. Per the germline V gene, CDR1 is KGHSH and CDR2 is LQKENI. This CDR3 region has 15 residues. V dropped 3 bases and J dropped 1; count of bases not matched to a gene: 2.

This clone was observed many times. The read stops 3 residues short of the end of the CDR3; the missing end is completed from the germline J gene. The chain has TRBV19 and TRBJ2-1; perhaps TRBD2 as D (7 bases). The germline CDR1 and CDR2 sequences are LNHDA and SQIVND (reference sequence). The CDR3 runs 16 residues. V dropped 3 bases and J dropped 6 bases, with 18 bases sitting between them. CDR3 bases read: TGTGCCAGTAGTATCTTTGGGGGGGACATCGGCAATGAG. This gives the protein CASSIFGGDIGNE. The complete CDR3 reads CASSIFGGDIGNEQFF.

Concerning this clone: Sequencing ends 3 residues short of the CDR3 end; the germline J gene provides the rest. The chain joins TRBV30 to TRBJ2-1; 9 bases agree with TRBD2. This CDR3 region has 16 residues. The trim removed 3 bases at V and 6 bases at J, leaving 12 bases unmatched. The germline V gene has CDR1 GTSNPN and CDR2 SVGIG (reference sequence). The CDR3 loop reads CAWSPPGTSRSNEQFF. The CDR3 DNA, read in part, is TGTGCCTGGAGCCCCCCAGGGACTAGCCGATCCAATGAG.

Notes on this clone: Sequencing ends 3 residues short of the CDR3 end; the germline J gene provides the rest. The chain carries TRBV5-1 and TRBJ2-5; 8 bases fit TRBD2. CDR3 length: 16 amino acids. Losses at the gene ends were 1 base for V and 1 base for J; bases not matched to a gene: 6. Germline V gives CDR1 SGHRS, CDR2 YFSETQ. CDR3 bases read: TGCGCCAGCAGCTTGAACGGGGGGGAATTCCAAGAGACC. This translates into CASSLNGGEFQET. The entire CDR3 sequence reads CASSLNGGEFQETQYF.

This clone was counted only a few times. This chain's CDR3 is CASSSRGRGANVLTF. CDR3 DNA, as far as it was read: TGTGCCAGCAGTTCCAGGGGGCGTGGGGCCAACGTC. The rearrangement links TRBV7-2 to TRBJ2-6; 8 bases are a match to TRBD1. Read coverage stops 3 residues before the CDR3 terminus; the germline J gene supplies the remainder. Per the germline V gene, CDR1 is SGHTA and CDR2 is FQGNSA. CDR3 length: 15 amino acids. With V trimmed by 6 bases and J by 3 bases, 4 bases remained unmatched.

This clone was counted a few times. The read is 3 residues too short to cover the CDR3 end, so that end is filled in from the germline J gene. This chain uses TRBV19 with TRBJ1-2, with TRBD1 as a possible D gene (5 bases). V gave up 3 bases and J gave up 1 base, with 9 bases separating them. The CDR3 runs to 14 residues. The germline V gene encodes CDR1 LNHDA and CDR2 SQIVND (reference sequence). CDR3 bases read: TGTGCCAGTAGTATCGACAGCTTTAACTATGGC. Residues: CASSIDSFNYG. The whole CDR3 is CASSIDSFNYGYTF.

This clone is termed medium-sized. The CDR3 end is not reached by the read, which stops 3 residues before it; the germline J gene fills it in. V gene TRBV12-3 or TRBV12-4 combines with J gene TRBJ1-3; no clear D gene. The CDR3 length is 16 residues. V was shortened by 3 bases and J by 0 bases, with 12 bases between the two germline ends. CDR3: CASSFTDGYSGNTIYF. CDR3 bases read: TGTGCCAGCAGTTTTACCGACGGGTACTCTGGAAACACC.

Details on this clone: The read halts 3 residues ahead of the CDR3 end, with the missing end drawn from the germline J gene. The chain is built from TRBV5-1 and TRBJ2-7; 7 nucleotides agree with TRBD1. The length of the CDR3 is 13 residues. The germline V gene encodes CDR1 SGHRS and CDR2 YFSETQ. Trimming at V came to 4 bases and at J to 6 bases, leaving 7 bases not matched to a gene. CDR3: CASSRDSGGEQYF. CDR3 DNA, as far as it was read: TGCGCCAGCAGCAGGGATTCAGGGGGCGAG. The whole variable domain, filled in from reference TRBV5-1 and TRBJ2-7, reads KAGVTQTPRYLIKTRGQQVTLSCSPISGHRSVSWYQQTPGQGLQFLFEYFSETQRNKGNFPGRFSGRQFSNSRSEMNVSTLELGDSALYLCASSRDSGGEQYFGPGTRLTVT.

This clone was counted only a few times. The CDR3 extends 3 residues past the end of the read, so its final part is completed from the germline J gene. The chain couples TRBV7-6 to TRBJ2-2; D may be TRBD2 (6 bases). This CDR3 comprises 15 residues. In germline, CDR1 is SGHVS, CDR2 FNYEAQ. Trimming shortened V by 5 bases and J by 5 bases, and 15 bases separated the two germline ends. CDR3 loop: CASSLPGSGTGELFF. The sequenced part of the CDR3 DNA is TGTGCCAGCAGCCTCCCAGGGAGCGGGACCGGGGAG.

This clone was observed a handful of times. The CDR3 end lies 3 residues beyond the end of the read and is filled in from the germline J gene. The gene calls are TRBV30 and TRBJ1-3, with D possibly matching TRBD1 (5 bases). The CDR3 is 15 residues long. The V and J ends lost 5 bases and 0 bases respectively, with 14 bases between them. From germline, CDR1 is GTSNPN and CDR2 SVGIG (reference sequence). CDR3 sequence reads: CAWQPKGSSGNTIYF. CDR3 DNA, as far as it was read: TGTGCCTGGCAACCTAAGGGGAGCTCTGGAAACACC.

This clone was found a few times. The CDR3 end lies 3 residues beyond the end of the read and is filled in from the germline J gene. V usage is TRBV5-1 and J usage is TRBJ2-7, with D possibly being TRBD1 (5 bases). The length of the CDR3 is 14 residues. Germline V gives CDR1 SGHRS, CDR2 YFSETQ. Trimming pared 0 bases from V and 0 bases from J, leaving 7 bases between. The CDR3 sequence is CASSLVRGSYEQYF. The DNA read from the CDR3 is TGCGCCAGCAGCTTGGTTAGGGGCTCCTACGAG.

This clone occurred many times. The read finishes 3 residues shy of the CDR3 end, and the germline J gene is used to complete it. The chain recombines TRBV30 with TRBJ2-1; D gene uncertain. The germline CDR1 and CDR2 sequences are GTSNPN and SVGIG (reference sequence). The CDR3 runs to 11 residues. V shed 4 bases and J shed 7 bases, with 8 bases lying between them. CDR3 DNA, as far as it was read: TGTGCCTGGAATCAGAGGAATGAG. Translating gives CAWNQRNE. The entire CDR3 is CAWNQRNEQFF.

This clone was seen only a few times. The missing CDR3 end, 3 residues past where the read stops, is filled in from the germline J gene. The chain recombines TRBV2 with TRBJ1-2; D is perhaps TRBD1 (5 bases). CDR3 length equals 13 residues. Germline-derived CDR1 and CDR2 are SNHLY and FYNNEI. CDR3 DNA, as far as it was read: TGTGCCAGCAGTGAAGCCCCCAGGGTAGGC. It yields the protein CASSEAPRVG. In full, the CDR3 reads CASSEAPRVGYTF.

Regarding this clone: Read sequence stops 3 residues before the CDR3 end, and the germline J gene provides the missing end. The J gene is TRBJ2-7, the V gene TRBV19, with a weak D call TRBD1 (6 bases). V was shortened by 6 bases and J by 5 bases, with 14 bases between the two germline ends. The germline V gene has CDR1 LNHDA and CDR2 SQIVND (reference sequence). There are 13 residues in the CDR3. The CDR3 here is CASSRDTGNEQYF. The part of the CDR3 DNA that was read is TGTGCCAGTAGCCGGGACACAGGGAACGAG.

This clone has only a few counts. The read finishes 3 residues shy of the CDR3 end, and the germline J gene is used to complete it. V gene TRBV6-1 combines with J gene TRBJ1-5; 9 nucleotides line up with TRBD1. Trimming took 4 bases from V and 6 from J; bases not matched to a gene: 4. The CDR3 is made up of 14 amino acids. CDR1 and CDR2 from the germline V gene are MNHNS and SASEGT. CDR3 DNA (partial): TGTGCCAGCAGTGTTGGACAGGGGAGTCAGCCC. Translation gives CASSVGQGSQP. The complete CDR3 sequence is CASSVGQGSQPQHF.

This clone was seen more than once but under ten times. The read stops 3 residues short of the end of the CDR3; the missing end is completed from the germline J gene. The V call is TRBV30, the J call TRBJ1-2, with TRBD1 identical over 7 bases. CDR3 length: 13 amino acids. The trim removed 0 bases at V and 7 bases at J, leaving 5 bases unmatched. Germline loops: CDR1 GTSNPN, CDR2 SVGIG (reference sequence). The CDR3 is CAWSVAQGGGYTF. The sequenced CDR3 bases are TGTGCCTGGAGTGTAGCGCAGGGGGGTGGC.

Comment on this clone: The read is 3 residues too short to cover the CDR3 end, so that end is filled in from the germline J gene. The chain recombines TRBV5-1 with TRBJ2-1; 8 bases are shared with TRBD2. The germline V gene encodes CDR1 SGHRS and CDR2 YFSETQ. The CDR3 consists of 16 residues. V trimming: 4 bases; J trimming: 1 base; junction bases outside the gene matches: 7. Incomplete CDR3 DNA: TGCGCCAGCAGCCCCGGGGGGGGGCGATCCTACAATGAG. Amino acid sequence: CASSPGGGRSYNE. The complete CDR3 reads CASSPGGGRSYNEQFF.

In the case of this clone: The CDR3 goes on 3 residues after the read ends, and that part is filled in from the germline J gene. The chain recombines TRBV7-8 with TRBJ1-3, with D possibly matching TRBD1 (6 bases). V shed 1 base and J shed 4 bases, with 14 bases lying between them. This CDR3 has 16 amino acids. Germline loops: CDR1 SGHVS, CDR2 FQNEAQ. CDR3 sequence: CASSLVGGARGNTIYF. The CDR3 bases that were read are TGTGCCAGCAGCTTAGTTGGGGGGGCAAGAGGAAACACC.

This clone was recorded at least ten times. The observed sequence ends 3 residues before the CDR3 terminus, with the missing tail filled in from the germline J gene. This rearrangement joins TRBV5-1 to TRBJ1-3; possible D gene TRBD1, 6 bases. V shed 3 bases and J shed 0 bases, with 22 bases lying between them. The CDR3 length is 19 residues. Germline CDR1 reads SGHRS; CDR2 reads YFSETQ. CDR3 amino acids: CASSSEPTGILDSGNTIYF. The DNA read from the CDR3 is TGCGCCAGCAGCTCGGAACCGACAGGTATCCTAGACTCTGGAAACACC.

This clone was observed at least ten times. Coverage ceases 3 residues before the CDR3 finishes, and the germline J gene fills in the end. This rearrangement joins TRBV7-9 to TRBJ2-7; 8 bases line up with TRBD1. V dropped 6 bases and J dropped 5; count of bases not matched to a gene: 6. This CDR3 comprises 13 residues. CDR1 is SEHNR, CDR2 FQNEAQ, per germline (reference sequence). The CDR3 bases that were read are TGTGCCAGCAGGTCGACAGGGGTCAACGAG. This gives the protein CASRSTGVNE. The CDR3 in its entirety is CASRSTGVNEQYF.